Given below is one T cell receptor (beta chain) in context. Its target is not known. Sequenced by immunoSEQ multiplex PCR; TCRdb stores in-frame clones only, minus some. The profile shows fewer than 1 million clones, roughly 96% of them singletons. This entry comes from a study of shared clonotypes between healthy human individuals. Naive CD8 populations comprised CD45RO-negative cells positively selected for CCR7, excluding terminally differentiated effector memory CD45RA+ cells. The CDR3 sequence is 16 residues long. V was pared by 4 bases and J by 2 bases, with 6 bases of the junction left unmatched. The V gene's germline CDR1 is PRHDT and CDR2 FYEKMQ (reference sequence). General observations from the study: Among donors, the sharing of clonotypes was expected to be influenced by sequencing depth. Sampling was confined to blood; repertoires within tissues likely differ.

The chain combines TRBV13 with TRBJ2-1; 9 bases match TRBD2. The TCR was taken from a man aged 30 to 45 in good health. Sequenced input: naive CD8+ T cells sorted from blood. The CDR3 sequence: CASSSESGRTYNEQFF. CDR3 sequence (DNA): TGTGCCAGCAGCTCCGAGAGCGGGAGGACCTACAATGAGCAGTTCTTC.